These T cell receptor beta chains were read from a single sample in a study of control samples from healthy donors and cancer patients. Generated by immunoSEQ multiplex PCR, the TCRdb table keeps only in-frame clones and is missing some. Of about 55,000 clones in the sample, about 95% are singletons; the top ten hold roughly 2.3%. Sequences were obtained from blood. Source of these receptors: a man aged 25-45 years in good health. CDR3s include the opening cysteine and the closing phenylalanine or tryptophan. A D gene is named only where the DNA matches it firmly. Expanded clones are given a class, and other clones once, few, many or no size at all.

D gene | clone size | J gene | V gene | CDR3 DNA | CDR3 protein
TRBD1 | - | TRBJ1-2 | TRBV27 | TGTGCCAGCAGTCAACAGGGGGCGCGGGGCTACACCTTC | CASSQQGARGYTF
- | - | TRBJ2-2 | TRBV3-1/TRBV3-2 | TGTGCCAGCAGCCAAGATTGGAGACCTCAAGGGCCCGGGGAGCTGTTTTTT | CASSQDWRPQGPGELFF
- | - | TRBJ2-7 | TRBV6-2/TRBV6-3 | TGTGCCAGCAGTTACACGACTCCCTACGAGCAGTACTTC | CASSYTTPYEQYF
- | - | TRBJ1-3 | TRBV7-2 | TGTGCCAGCAGCTTTGTCGCTGGAAACACCATATATTTT | CASSFVAGNTIYF
- | - | TRBJ2-7 | TRBV27 | TGTGCCAGCAGTTTATCGAATGTAGGGATTCAGTACTTC | CASSLSNVGIQYF
- | - | TRBJ2-5 | TRBV10-3 | TGTGCCATCAGTGTTAGCGGCCAAGAGACCCAGTACTTC | CAISVSGQETQYF
- | - | TRBJ1-2 | TRBV27 | TGTGCCAGCTTCGAGCCCAACTATGGCTACACCTTC | CASFEPNYGYTF
TRBD1 | - | TRBJ1-5 | TRBV2 | TGTGCCAGCAGAGCCGGGACAGTATATCAGCCCCAGCATTTT | CASRAGTVYQPQHF
TRBD1 | - | TRBJ1-1 | TRBV6-5 | TGTGCCAGCAGTTGGACAGGGGAGAACACTGAAGCTTTCTTT | CASSWTGENTEAFF
- | - | TRBJ1-4 | TRBV4-2 | TGTGCCAGCAGCCGAGACCTAGGGGGGGCGGTTGAAAAACTGTTTTTT | CASSRDLGGAVEKLFF
- | - | TRBJ2-5 | TRBV7-2 | TGTGCCAGCAGCTTAGGCAAAGAGACCCAGTACTTC | CASSLGKETQYF
- | once | TRBJ2-1 | TRBV28 | TGTGCCAGCACGAGGACAGATGCCTACAATGAGCAGTTCTTC | CASTRTDAYNEQFF
- | - | TRBJ2-5 | TRBV7-3 | TGTGCCAGCAGCTTAAGGCCGTACTTC | CASSLRPYF
- | - | TRBJ2-7 | TRBV3-1/TRBV3-2 | TGTGCCAGCAGCCAAGTTGCGGGCGGCGAGCAGTACTTC | CASSQVAGGEQYF
- | - | TRBJ1-5 | TRBV9 | TGTGCCAGCAGCGTCGACAGAGGGCGCGGGGATCAGCCCCAGCATTTT | CASSVDRGRGDQPQHF
TRBD1 | - | TRBJ1-6 | TRBV11-2 | TGTGCCAGCAGCTTACCCGGGACAGGGAGGTCACCCCTCCACTTT | CASSLPGTGRSPLHF
- | - | TRBJ1-3 | TRBV7-9 | TGTGCCAGCAGCTTAGTCGGCAGTCAGTTTGGAAACACCATATATTTT | CASSLVGSQFGNTIYF
- | - | TRBJ2-1 | TRBV3-1/TRBV3-2 | TGTGCCAGCAGCCAAGGTCCTAGCTCCTACAATGAGCAGTTCTTC | CASSQGPSSYNEQFF
- | - | TRBJ1-6 | TRBV27 | TGTGCCAGCAGTTTACGCGGGGATTCACCCCTCCACTTT | CASSLRGDSPLHF
- | - | TRBJ2-2 | TRBV5-1 | TGCGCCAGCAGCTCGGGACTTACAACGGTCGGGGAGCTGTTTTTT | CASSSGLTTVGELFF
TRBD1 | - | TRBJ1-2 | TRBV27 | TGTGCCAGCAGCCGCGGGGACAGGGTTTATGGTCCGGCTGGCTACACCTTC | CASSRGDRVYGPAGYTF
- | - | TRBJ1-5 | TRBV19 | TGTGCCAGTAGTGGCCGGGGGGGGGCGGGTGGCAATCAGCCCCAGCATTTT | CASSGRGGAGGNQPQHF
- | - | TRBJ2-2 | TRBV3-1/TRBV3-2 | TGTGCCAGCAGCCTAGGAACGGGAGAAGCCGGGGAGCTGTTTTTT | CASSLGTGEAGELFF
- | - | TRBJ1-3 | TRBV30 | TGTGCCTGGGCCTTGGGCCACTCTGGAAACACCATATATTTT | CAWALGHSGNTIYF
- | - | TRBJ1-5 | TRBV6-1 | TGTGCCAGCAGTGGCTTTGCGGAGCCCCAGCATTTT | CASSGFAEPQHF
- | - | TRBJ1-5 | TRBV4-1 | TGCGCCAGCAGCCAAGTCGGGCAAACAGGGCCCAATCAGCCCCAGCATTTT | CASSQVGQTGPNQPQHF
TRBD2 | - | TRBJ2-2 | TRBV11-2 | TGTGCCAGCAGCTTAGATCTGGGGGGGACCGGGGAGCTGTTTTTT | CASSLDLGGTGELFF
TRBD1 | - | TRBJ2-7 | TRBV10-1 | TGCGCCAGCAGTGAAAGACAGGGCCACGAGCAGTACTTC | CASSERQGHEQYF
TRBD1 | - | TRBJ2-2 | TRBV5-1 | TGCGCCAGCAGCATCCGGACAGGGATGAACACCGGGGAGCTGTTTTTT | CASSIRTGMNTGELFF